This TCR beta chain emerged from a study of cytomegalovirus exposure and HLA in healthy donors. CDR1 is GTSNPN, CDR2 SVGIG, per germline (reference sequence). With 2 bases clipped from V and 7 bases from J, the junction kept 4 bases outside the gene matches. This CDR3 comprises 13 residues. Primers included in the PCR were 60 Vbeta and 13 Jbeta primers. TCRdb's table, derived via immunoSEQ multiplex PCR, lists solely in-frame clones and lacks some. The sample holds 55,000 to 65,000 clones, roughly 80% seen once. The chain uses TRBV30 and TRBJ2-3, with 9 nucleotides matching TRBD2. The sequenced sample was PBMCs. This receptor was identified in a woman aged 40 to 50 in good health and CMV-seronegative. The CDR3 nucleotides are TGTGCCTGGAGTCTAGCGGGATCACATACGCAGTATTTT. Residues: CAWSLAGSHTQYF.